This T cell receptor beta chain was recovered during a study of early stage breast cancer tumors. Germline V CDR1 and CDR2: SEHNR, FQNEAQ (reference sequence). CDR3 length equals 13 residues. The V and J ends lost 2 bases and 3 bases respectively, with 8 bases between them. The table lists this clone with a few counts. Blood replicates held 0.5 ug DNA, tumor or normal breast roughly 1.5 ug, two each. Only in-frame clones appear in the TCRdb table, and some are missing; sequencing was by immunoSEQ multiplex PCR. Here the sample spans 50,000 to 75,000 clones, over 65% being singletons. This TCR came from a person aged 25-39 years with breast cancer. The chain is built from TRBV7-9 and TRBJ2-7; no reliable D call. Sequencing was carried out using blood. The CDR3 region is CASSLNERYEQYF. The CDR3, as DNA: TGTGCCAGCAGCTTAAACGAGCGCTACGAGCAGTACTTC.